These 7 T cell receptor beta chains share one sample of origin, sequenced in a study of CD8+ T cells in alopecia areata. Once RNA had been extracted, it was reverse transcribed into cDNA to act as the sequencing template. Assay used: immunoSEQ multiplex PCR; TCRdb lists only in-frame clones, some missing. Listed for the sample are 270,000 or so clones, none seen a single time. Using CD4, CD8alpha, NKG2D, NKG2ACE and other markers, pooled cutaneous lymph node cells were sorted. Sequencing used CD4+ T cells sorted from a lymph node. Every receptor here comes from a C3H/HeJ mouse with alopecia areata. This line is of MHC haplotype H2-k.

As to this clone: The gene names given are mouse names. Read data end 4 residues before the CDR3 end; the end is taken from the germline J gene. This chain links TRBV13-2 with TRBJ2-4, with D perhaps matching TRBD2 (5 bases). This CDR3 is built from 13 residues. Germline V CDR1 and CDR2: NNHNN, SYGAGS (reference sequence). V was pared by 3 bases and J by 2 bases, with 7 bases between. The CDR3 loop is CASGVWDQNTLYF. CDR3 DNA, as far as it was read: TGTGCCAGCGGTGTCTGGGATCAAAAC.

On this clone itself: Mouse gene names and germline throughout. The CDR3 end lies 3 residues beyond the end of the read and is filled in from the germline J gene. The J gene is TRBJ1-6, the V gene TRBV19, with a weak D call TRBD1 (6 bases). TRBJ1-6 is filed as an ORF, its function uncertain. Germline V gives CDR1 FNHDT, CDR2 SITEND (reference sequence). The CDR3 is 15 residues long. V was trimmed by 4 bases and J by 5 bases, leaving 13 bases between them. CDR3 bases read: TGTGCCAGCAGTCCTCGGGACAAAAATAATTCGCCC. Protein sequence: CASSPRDKNNSP. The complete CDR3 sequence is CASSPRDKNNSPLYF.

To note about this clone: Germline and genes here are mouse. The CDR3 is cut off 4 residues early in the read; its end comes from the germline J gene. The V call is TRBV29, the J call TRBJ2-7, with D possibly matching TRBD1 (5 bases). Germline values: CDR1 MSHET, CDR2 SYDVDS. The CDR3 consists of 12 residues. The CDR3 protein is CASSLDSDEQYF. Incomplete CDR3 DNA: TGTGCTAGCAGTTTAGACAGCGAT.

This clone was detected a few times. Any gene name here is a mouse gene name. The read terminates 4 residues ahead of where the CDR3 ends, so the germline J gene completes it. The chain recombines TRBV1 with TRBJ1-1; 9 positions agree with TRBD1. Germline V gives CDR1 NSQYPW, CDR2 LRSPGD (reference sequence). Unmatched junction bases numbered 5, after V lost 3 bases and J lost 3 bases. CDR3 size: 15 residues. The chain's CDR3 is CTCSAGTGFDTEVFF. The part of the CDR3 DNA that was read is TGCACCTGCAGTGCCGGGACAGGGTTCGACACA.

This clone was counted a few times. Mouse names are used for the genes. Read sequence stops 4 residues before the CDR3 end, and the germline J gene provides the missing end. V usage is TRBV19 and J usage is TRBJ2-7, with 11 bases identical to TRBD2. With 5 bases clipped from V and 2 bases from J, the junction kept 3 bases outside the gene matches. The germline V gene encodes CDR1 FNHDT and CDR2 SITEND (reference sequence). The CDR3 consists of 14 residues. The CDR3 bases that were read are TGTGCCAGCAGCGGGACTGGGGGCACCTAT. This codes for CASSGTGGTY. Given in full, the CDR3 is CASSGTGGTYEQYF.

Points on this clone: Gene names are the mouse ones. CDR3 DNA (partial): TGTGCCAGCAGTGATATCAGGGAC. It encodes CASSDIRD. The whole CDR3 protein reads CASSDIRDTQYF. The chain combines TRBV13-3 with TRBJ2-5, with unresolved D. The read is 4 residues too short to cover the CDR3 end, so that end is filled in from the germline J gene. The V gene's germline CDR1 is NNHDY and CDR2 SYVADS. The CDR3 totals 12 residues.

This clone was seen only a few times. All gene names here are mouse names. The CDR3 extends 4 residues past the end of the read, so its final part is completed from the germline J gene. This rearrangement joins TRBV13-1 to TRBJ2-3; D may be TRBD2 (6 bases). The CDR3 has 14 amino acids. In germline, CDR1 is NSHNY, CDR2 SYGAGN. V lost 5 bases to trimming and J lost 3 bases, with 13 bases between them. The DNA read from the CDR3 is TGTGCCAGCAGCGAAAGCACTGGGGCAGAA. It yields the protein CASSESTGAE. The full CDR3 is CASSESTGAETLYF.